The 2 T cell receptor beta chains reported below all come from one sample, sequenced in a study of tumor and adjacent non-tumor tissue in lung cancer. Three rounds of nested PCR, following a modified ARM-PCR protocol, produced the TCRbeta library. TCRdb processed the multiplex PCR reads anew with MiXCR; each CDR3 protein has one entry. The sample has 220,000 or so distinct CDR3 sequences, about two thirds seen once. The template was RNA from unsorted bulk tissue. The sequencing sample was made of lung tumor tissue. The receptors here all came from a man between 60 and 75 years old with non-small cell lung cancer.

On this clonotype itself: The junction departs from the called germline gene at one end, perhaps through a read error. The chain combines TRBV20-1 with TRBJ1-2; 7 nucleotides align to TRBD1. CDR3 size: 15 residues. Germline assignment: CDR1 DFQATT and CDR2 SNEGSKA (reference sequence). CDR3 coding DNA: TGCAGTGCTCCCTCCAGGGGGTCTATCAACTATGGTTACATCTTC. Translated: CSAPSRGSINYGYIF.

This clonotype has a single count. A read error may produce the germline difference seen at one junction end. CDR3 nucleotide sequence: TGTGCTAGTGACGGGACAGGGTATAGCAATCAGCCCCGGCATTTT. Its translation: CASDGTGYSNQPRHF. The V call is TRBV12-5, the J call TRBJ1-5; 9 bases are shared with TRBD1. Per germline, CDR1 LGHNT and CDR2 FRNRAP. The CDR3 spans 15 residues.